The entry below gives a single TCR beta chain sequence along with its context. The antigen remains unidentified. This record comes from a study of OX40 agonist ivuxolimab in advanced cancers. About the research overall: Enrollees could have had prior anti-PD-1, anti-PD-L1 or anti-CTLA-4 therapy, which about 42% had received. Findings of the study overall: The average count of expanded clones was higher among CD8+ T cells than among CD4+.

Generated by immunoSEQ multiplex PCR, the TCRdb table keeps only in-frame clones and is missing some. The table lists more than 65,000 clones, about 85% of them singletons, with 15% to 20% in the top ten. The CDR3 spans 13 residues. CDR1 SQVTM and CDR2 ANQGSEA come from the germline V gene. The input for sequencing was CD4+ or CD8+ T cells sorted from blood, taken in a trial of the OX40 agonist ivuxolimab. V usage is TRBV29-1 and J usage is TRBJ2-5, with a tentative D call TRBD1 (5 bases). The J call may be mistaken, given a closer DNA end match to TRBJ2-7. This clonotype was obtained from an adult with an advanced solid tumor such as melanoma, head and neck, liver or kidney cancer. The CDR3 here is CSVEAGSYSEQYF. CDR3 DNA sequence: TGCAGCGTAGAGGCAGGGTCTTATAGCGAGCAGTACTTC.